One and the same sample provided the 23 T cell receptor beta chains below, sequenced in a study of T cell clonotyping in hematopoietic cell transplantation. The time point denotes: recipient sample about 28 days before transplant, after cytoreduction. The data were produced by immunoSEQ multiplex PCR, yet TCRdb's version contains in-frame clones alone and is incomplete. The data show about 27,000 clones, with 60% to 80% seen just once and approximately 5.9% held by the top ten. Material: peripheral blood mononuclear cells, obtained before stem cell transplant. These receptors originate from a man in his fifties or sixties with myelodysplastic syndrome. Some clones in this sample may be carry-over from other donors' samples.

Only a few counts were recorded for this clone. The V gene is TRBV5-6, the J gene TRBJ2-3; 9 nucleotides agree with TRBD2. The CDR3 is 16 amino acids. Looked up from germline, CDR1 is SGHDT and CDR2 is YYEEEE. V lost 2 bases to trimming and J lost 4 bases; unmatched junction nucleotides: 8. The CDR3 loop is CASSFGRGLAADTQYF. The CDR3 region has the DNA TGTGCCAGCAGCTTCGGCCGGGGACTAGCCGCAGATACGCAGTATTTT.

This sequence joins TRBV6-5 and TRBJ1-2; D might be TRBD1 (6 bases). This CDR3 is built from 14 residues. Trimming took 6 bases from V and 5 from J, leaving 16 bases between them. CDR1 and CDR2 from the germline V gene are MNHEY and SVGAGI. CDR3 bases: TGTGCCAGCAGGCCCCCGGGACAACGTTATGGCTACACCTTC. Translation: CASRPPGQRYGYTF.

This chain connects TRBV5-6 to TRBJ2-7; tentatively, D is TRBD2 (5 bases). CDR3 length equals 13 residues. The germline V gene encodes CDR1 SGHDT and CDR2 YYEEEE. Trimming took 4 bases from V and 3 from J, leaving 11 bases between them. CDR3: CASSEGIFYEQYF. CDR3 coding DNA: TGTGCCAGCAGCGAGGGCATCTTCTACGAGCAGTACTTC.

This sequence joins TRBV7-3 and TRBJ1-1; no definite D call. Per germline, CDR1 SGHTA and CDR2 FQGTGA. The CDR3 covers 16 residues. The V gene lost 1 base and the J gene lost 0 bases, with 12 bases spanning the gap. The CDR3 sequence: CASSLISSAMNTEAFF. CDR3 sequence (DNA): TGTGCCAGCAGCTTAATCAGCAGCGCAATGAACACTGAAGCTTTCTTT. Complete variable domain (other parts from reference TRBV7-3 and TRBJ1-1): GAGVSQTPSNKVTEKGKYVELRCDPISGHTALYWYRQSLGQGPEFLIYFQGTGAADDSGLPNDRFFAVRPEGSVSTLKIQRTERGDSAVYLCASSLISSAMNTEAFFGQGTRLTVV.

For this clone: Germline and junction disagree at one end, which may indicate a read error. The V gene is TRBV6-1, the J gene TRBJ2-7; 10 bases are shared with TRBD2. CDR1 is MNHNS, CDR2 SASEGT, per germline. The CDR3 runs to 14 residues. The chain's CDR3 is CASSQAGGRAEQYF. In DNA form, the CDR3 reads TGTGCCAGCAGTCAAGCGGGGGGGCGGGCCGAGCAGTACTTC.

The chain has TRBV5-4 and TRBJ2-7; TRBD2 agrees at 8 bases. This CDR3 spans 14 amino acids. With V trimmed by 4 bases and J by 2 bases, 5 bases remained unmatched. The germline V gene has CDR1 SGHNT and CDR2 YYREEE (reference sequence). CDR3 sequence reads: CASSSSGVTYEQYF. DNA of the CDR3: TGTGCCAGCAGCAGTAGCGGGGTAACCTACGAGCAGTACTTC.

This clone was observed a handful of times. This chain links TRBV30 with TRBJ1-1; the match to TRBD1 covers 7 bases. The CDR3 contains 11 residues. Germline CDR1 and CDR2: GTSNPN and SVGIG (reference sequence). The J segment lost 7 bases and the V segment lost 8 bases, leaving 7 bases of the junction unmatched. CDR3 DNA sequence: TGTGCCCTTAGGGGGCTAGGTGAAGCTTTCTTT. The encoded protein is CALRGLGEAFF.

This clone appeared a few times. V is TRBV28 and J is TRBJ1-4, with 10 bases lining up with TRBD1. CDR1 MDHEN and CDR2 SYDVKM come from the germline V gene. This CDR3 has 15 amino acids. V lost 5 bases to trimming and J lost 7 bases; unmatched junction nucleotides: 7. The CDR3 spells CASSIMGQGLEKLFF. The DNA for the CDR3 is TGTGCCAGCAGTATTATGGGACAGGGGCTTGAAAAACTGTTTTTT.

The rearrangement links TRBV29-1 to TRBJ2-5; D is ambiguous. Germline V gene sequence: CDR1 SQVTM, CDR2 ANQGSEA. V lost 6 bases and J 9 bases, leaving 14 bases between the germline ends. CDR3 length: 11 amino acids. The CDR3 sequence: CSVPSLGAQYF. Here the CDR3 DNA reads TGCAGCGTCCCCAGCCTTGGGGCCCAGTACTTC.

This sequence joins TRBV6-5 and TRBJ1-2, with D uncertain. Trimming left V 4 bases short and J 1 base short, with 13 bases between. The CDR3 runs 15 residues. CDR1 is MNHEY and CDR2 is SVGAGI in the germline V gene. For the CDR3, the DNA is TGTGCCAGCAGTTCTCGTATTCGGTTTAACTATGGCTACACCTTC. Translating gives CASSSRIRFNYGYTF.

The gene calls are TRBV4-3 and TRBJ2-3; TRBD1 matches 7 bases. CDR3 size: 16 residues. V lost 0 bases to trimming and J lost 4 bases; unmatched junction nucleotides: 7. From germline, CDR1 is LGHNA and CDR2 YSLEER. Written as DNA, the CDR3 is TGCGCCAGCAGCCAAGATAGAGGCAGGGGGTCAGATACGCAGTATTTT. Residues: CASSQDRGRGSDTQYF.

This clone has only one observation. The genes are TRBV7-9 and TRBJ2-7; D not resolved. The CDR3 consists of 13 residues. Trimming pared 2 bases from V and 2 bases from J, leaving 7 bases between. Germline V gives CDR1 SEHNR, CDR2 FQNEAQ (reference sequence). In DNA form, the CDR3 reads TGTGCCAGCAGCTTAATTAAGCCCTACGAGCAGTACTTC. It encodes CASSLIKPYEQYF.

The chain joins TRBV6-6 to TRBJ2-5; 11 bases are shared with TRBD2. V shed 6 bases and J 4 bases; nucleotides not matched to a gene: 4. The germline gives CDR1 MNHNY, CDR2 SVGAGI (reference sequence). The CDR3 has 14 amino acids. CDR3: CASSIAGGRETQYF. The CDR3 DNA follows: TGTGCCAGCAGCATAGCGGGGGGGCGAGAGACCCAGTACTTC.

This clone was counted a few times. V usage is TRBV9 and J usage is TRBJ2-2; D call uncertain. The V gene lost 1 base and the J gene lost 2 bases, with 12 bases spanning the gap. The CDR3 is 16 residues long. Germline V gene lookup returns CDR1 SGDLS and CDR2 YYNGEE. The DNA of the CDR3 is TGTGCCAGCAGCGTATTTGGGCAGTCAAACACCGGGGAGCTGTTTTTT. Protein sequence: CASSVFGQSNTGELFF.

The rearrangement joins TRBV28 to TRBJ2-7; TRBD1 might be the D (7 bases). This CDR3 has 14 residues. Trimming cost V 8 bases and J 4 bases, with 18 bases left between them. Per the germline V gene, CDR1 is MDHEN and CDR2 is SYDVKM. The CDR3 sequence is CASGQGGREYEQYF. The CDR3 DNA reads as TGTGCCAGCGGCCAGGGGGGTAGAGAGTACGAGCAGTACTTC.

The rearrangement uses TRBV7-9 and TRBJ2-7; 8 bases are shared with TRBD2. Germline V gene lookup returns CDR1 SEHNR and CDR2 FQNEAQ (reference sequence). The CDR3 has 15 residues. V was pared by 4 bases and J by 6 bases, with 11 bases of the junction left unmatched. CDR3 amino acids: CASSSGGTGATEQYF. The CDR3, as DNA: TGTGCCAGCAGCTCGGGAGGGACCGGGGCTACCGAGCAGTACTTC.

The chain couples TRBV28 to TRBJ1-5; D might be TRBD1 (5 bases). Germline V gene sequence: CDR1 MDHEN, CDR2 SYDVKM. Deletions cut 0 bases from V and 4 bases from J, with 10 bases between. The CDR3 spans 15 residues. CDR3 loop: CASSLWGQPNQPQHF. CDR3 coding DNA: TGTGCCAGCAGTTTATGGGGGCAGCCAAATCAGCCCCAGCATTTT.

The J gene is TRBJ2-1, the V gene TRBV9, with 11 bases fitting TRBD1. This CDR3 region has 15 residues. V lost 4 bases and J lost 5; bases outside the gene matches: 5. Germline assignment: CDR1 SGDLS and CDR2 YYNGEE. The CDR3 nucleotides read TGTGCCAGCAGCAAGGGACAGGGGGGCCACAATGAGCAGTTCTTC. It yields the protein CASSKGQGGHNEQFF.

The rearrangement uses TRBV29-1 and TRBJ1-5; D is undetermined. V was shortened by 6 bases and J by 7 bases, with 13 bases between the two germline ends. The CDR3 contains 12 residues. Germline CDR1 SQVTM, CDR2 ANQGSEA. The CDR3 here is CSVAEEGQPQHF. CDR3 DNA: TGCAGCGTCGCCGAGGAGGGACAGCCCCAGCATTTT.

This chain uses TRBV6-5 with TRBJ1-5, with 7 bases identical to TRBD1. V shed 7 bases, J shed 3 bases, and the junction held 3 bases outside the gene matches. The germline V gene encodes CDR1 MNHEY and CDR2 SVGAGI. The CDR3 is 13 residues long. The CDR3, as DNA: TGTGCCAGCATGGGACAGCCCAATCAGCCCCAGCATTTT. It yields the protein CASMGQPNQPQHF.

The J gene is TRBJ2-2, the V gene TRBV7-6; D might be TRBD2 (6 bases). V lost 1 base to trimming and J lost 5 bases, with 11 bases between them. This CDR3 comprises 15 residues. Germline V lookup: CDR1 SGHVS, CDR2 FNYEAQ. The CDR3 nucleotides read TGTGCCAGCAGCTTAGGAGGCGGGATAACCGGGGAGCTGTTTTTT. Protein: CASSLGGGITGELFF. The whole variable domain, remainder taken from reference TRBV7-6 and TRBJ2-2, is GAGVSQSPRYKVTKRGQDVALRCDPISGHVSLYWYRQALGQGPEFLTYFNYEAQQDKSGLPNDRFSAERPEGSISTLTIQRTEQRDSAMYRCASSLGGGITGELFFGEGSRLTVL.

The chain employs TRBV6-1 and TRBJ2-1; D is ambiguous. This CDR3 has 13 residues. Looked up from germline, CDR1 is MNHNS and CDR2 is SASEGT. Trimming took 6 bases from V and 5 from J, leaving 11 bases between them. In nucleotides, the CDR3 is TGTGCCAGCAGGCAGCCTTTCGACAATGAGCAGTTCTTC. It translates to CASRQPFDNEQFF.

This rearrangement joins TRBV30 to TRBJ1-2; no clear D. The V end lost 2 bases, the J end lost 1 base, and 14 bases lay between the germline ends. The CDR3 length is 15 residues. Germline lookup yields CDR1 GTSNPN and CDR2 SVGIG (reference sequence). DNA for the CDR3: TGTGCCTGGAGTATCACCCACCTGGGTAACTATGGCTACACCTTC. Its translation is CAWSITHLGNYGYTF.